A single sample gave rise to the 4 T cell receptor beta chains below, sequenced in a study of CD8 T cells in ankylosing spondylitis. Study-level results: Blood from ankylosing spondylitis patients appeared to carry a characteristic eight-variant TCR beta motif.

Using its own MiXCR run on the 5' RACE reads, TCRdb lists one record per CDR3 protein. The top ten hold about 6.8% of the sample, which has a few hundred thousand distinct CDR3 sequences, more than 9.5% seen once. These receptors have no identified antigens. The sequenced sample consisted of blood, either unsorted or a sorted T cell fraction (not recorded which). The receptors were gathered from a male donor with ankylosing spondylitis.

Written as DNA, the CDR3 is TGCGCCAGCAGCCAAGGGGGGACAGTTGGCATTCAGCCCCAGCATTTT. Translation: CASSQGGTVGIQPQHF. V usage is TRBV4-1 and J usage is TRBJ1-5; 7 nucleotides line up with TRBD1. The junction had 9 bases not matched to a gene; V was cut back by 1 base and J by 6 bases. The CDR3 spans 16 residues. Looked up from germline, CDR1 is MGHRA and CDR2 is YSYEKL.

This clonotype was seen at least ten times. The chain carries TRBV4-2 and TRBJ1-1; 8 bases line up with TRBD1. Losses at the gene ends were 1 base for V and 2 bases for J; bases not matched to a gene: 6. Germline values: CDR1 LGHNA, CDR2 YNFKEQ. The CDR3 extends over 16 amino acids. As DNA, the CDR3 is TGTGCCAGCAGCCAAGTGAGGGCAGGGGGCAACACTGAAGCTTTCTTT. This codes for CASSQVRAGGNTEAFF.

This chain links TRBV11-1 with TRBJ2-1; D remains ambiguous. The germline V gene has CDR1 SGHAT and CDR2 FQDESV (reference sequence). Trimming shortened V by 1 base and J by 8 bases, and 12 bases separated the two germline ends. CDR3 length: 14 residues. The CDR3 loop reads CASSLGPRTDEQFF. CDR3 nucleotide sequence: TGTGCCAGCAGCTTAGGTCCCAGGACGGATGAGCAGTTCTTC.

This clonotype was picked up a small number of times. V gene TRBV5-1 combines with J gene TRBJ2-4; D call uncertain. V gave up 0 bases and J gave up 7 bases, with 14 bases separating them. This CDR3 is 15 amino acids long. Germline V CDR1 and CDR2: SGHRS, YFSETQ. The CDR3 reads CASSLVPTSRNIQYF. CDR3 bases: TGCGCCAGCAGCTTGGTCCCCACCAGTAGGAACATTCAGTACTTC.